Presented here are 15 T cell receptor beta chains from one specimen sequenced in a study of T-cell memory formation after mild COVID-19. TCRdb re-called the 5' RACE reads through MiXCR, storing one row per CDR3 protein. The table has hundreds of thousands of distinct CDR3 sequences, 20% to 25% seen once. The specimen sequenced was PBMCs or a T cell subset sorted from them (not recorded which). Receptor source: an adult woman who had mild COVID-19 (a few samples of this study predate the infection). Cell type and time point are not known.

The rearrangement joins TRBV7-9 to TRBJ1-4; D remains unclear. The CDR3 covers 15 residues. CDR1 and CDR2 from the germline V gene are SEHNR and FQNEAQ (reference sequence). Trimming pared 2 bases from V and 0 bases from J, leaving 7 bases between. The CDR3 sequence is CASSLLEATNEKLFF. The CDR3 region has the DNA TGTGCCAGCAGCTTATTGGAGGCAACTAATGAAAAACTGTTTTTT.

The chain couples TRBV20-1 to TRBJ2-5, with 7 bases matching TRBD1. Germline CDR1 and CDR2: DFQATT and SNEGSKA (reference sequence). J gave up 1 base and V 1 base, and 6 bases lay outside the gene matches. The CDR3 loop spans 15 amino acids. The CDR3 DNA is TGCAGTGCTAGAGGTTTAAGGGGGCGCCAAGAGACCCAGTACTTC. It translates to CSARGLRGRQETQYF.

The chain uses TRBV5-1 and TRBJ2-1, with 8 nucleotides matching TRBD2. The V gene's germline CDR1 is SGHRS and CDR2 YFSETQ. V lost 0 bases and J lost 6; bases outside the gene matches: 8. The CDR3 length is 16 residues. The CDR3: CASSLAGGAGSNEQFF. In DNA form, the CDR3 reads TGCGCCAGCAGCTTGGCCGGGGGGGCCGGCAGCAATGAGCAGTTCTTC.

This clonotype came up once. The CDR3 is CASSFYFYEQYF. CDR3 DNA sequence: TGTGCCAGCAGCTTTTATTTCTACGAGCAGTACTTC. V usage is TRBV7-9 and J usage is TRBJ2-7, with D hard to call. This CDR3 has 12 amino acids. Germline values: CDR1 SEHNR, CDR2 FQNEAQ (reference sequence). V lost 3 bases, J lost 3 bases, and 6 bases lay in between.

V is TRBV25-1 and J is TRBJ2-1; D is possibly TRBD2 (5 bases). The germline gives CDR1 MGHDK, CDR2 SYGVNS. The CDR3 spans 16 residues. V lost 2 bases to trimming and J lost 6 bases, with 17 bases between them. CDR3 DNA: TGTGCCAGCAGTGAAACTGGACGGGGATCTAGCAATGAGCAGTTCTTC. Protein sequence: CASSETGRGSSNEQFF.

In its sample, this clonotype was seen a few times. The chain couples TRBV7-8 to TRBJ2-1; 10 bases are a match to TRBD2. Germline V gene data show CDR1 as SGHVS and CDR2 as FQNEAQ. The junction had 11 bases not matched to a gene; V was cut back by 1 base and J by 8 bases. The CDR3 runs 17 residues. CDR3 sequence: CASSLVPPAGGTHEQFF. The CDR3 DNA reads TGTGCCAGCAGCTTAGTCCCTCCAGCGGGAGGGACCCATGAGCAGTTCTTC.

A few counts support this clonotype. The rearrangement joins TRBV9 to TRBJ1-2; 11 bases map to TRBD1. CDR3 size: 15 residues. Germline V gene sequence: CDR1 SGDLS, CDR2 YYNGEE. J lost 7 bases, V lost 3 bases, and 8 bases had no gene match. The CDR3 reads CASSGTGGAGGGYTF. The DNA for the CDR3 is TGTGCCAGCAGCGGGACAGGGGGCGCCGGTGGTGGCTACACCTTC.

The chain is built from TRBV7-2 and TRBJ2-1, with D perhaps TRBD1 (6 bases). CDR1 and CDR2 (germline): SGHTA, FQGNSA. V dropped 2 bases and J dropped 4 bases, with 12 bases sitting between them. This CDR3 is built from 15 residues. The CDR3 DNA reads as TGTGCCAGCAGCTTATCACGGCAGGGGTACAATGAGCAGTTCTTC. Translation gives CASSLSRQGYNEQFF. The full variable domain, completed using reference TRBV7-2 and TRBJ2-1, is GAGVSQSPSNKVTEKGKDVELRCDPISGHTALYWYRQSLGQGLEFLIYFQGNSAPDKSGLPSDRFSAERTGGSVSTLTIQRTQQEDSAVYLCASSLSRQGYNEQFFGPGTRLTVL.

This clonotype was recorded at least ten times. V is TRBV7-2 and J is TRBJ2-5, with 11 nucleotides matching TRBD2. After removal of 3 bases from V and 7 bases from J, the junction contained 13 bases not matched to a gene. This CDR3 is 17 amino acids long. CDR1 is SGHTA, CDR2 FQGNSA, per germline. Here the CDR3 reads CASSFQNSGRAFSTQYF. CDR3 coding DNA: TGTGCCAGCAGCTTCCAGAATAGCGGGAGGGCTTTCTCGACCCAGTACTTC.

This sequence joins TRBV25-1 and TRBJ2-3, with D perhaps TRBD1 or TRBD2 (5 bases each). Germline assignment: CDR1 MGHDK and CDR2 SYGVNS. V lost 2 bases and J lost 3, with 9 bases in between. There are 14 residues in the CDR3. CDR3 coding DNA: TGTGCCAGCAGTGAAGGGGGAGAAACAGATACGCAGTATTTT. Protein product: CASSEGGETDTQYF.

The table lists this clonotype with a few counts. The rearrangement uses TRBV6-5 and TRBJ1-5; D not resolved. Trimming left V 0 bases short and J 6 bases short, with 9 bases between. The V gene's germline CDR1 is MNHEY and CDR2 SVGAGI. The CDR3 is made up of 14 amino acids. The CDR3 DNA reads TGTGCCAGCAGTTACTCGAAGGCTGGTCAGCCCCAGCATTTT. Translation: CASSYSKAGQPQHF.

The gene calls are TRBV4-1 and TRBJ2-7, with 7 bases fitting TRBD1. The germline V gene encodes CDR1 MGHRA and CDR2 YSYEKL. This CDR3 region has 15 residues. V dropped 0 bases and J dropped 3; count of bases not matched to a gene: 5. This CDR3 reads CASSQERQGLYEQYF. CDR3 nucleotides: TGCGCCAGCAGCCAAGAACGACAGGGTCTCTACGAGCAGTACTTC.

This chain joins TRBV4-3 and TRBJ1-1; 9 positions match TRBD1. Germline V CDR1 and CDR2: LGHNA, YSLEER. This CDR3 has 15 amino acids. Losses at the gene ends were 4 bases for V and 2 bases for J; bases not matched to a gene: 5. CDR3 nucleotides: TGCGCCAGCAGCCGTCGGACAGGGGCAAACACTGAAGCTTTCTTT. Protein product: CASSRRTGANTEAFF.

The CDR3 nucleotides are TGTGCCAGCAGCTTAGTGGTAGGGCCACAGGAGCCCTACGAGCAGTACTTC. Amino acids: CASSLVVGPQEPYEQYF. This rearrangement joins TRBV7-9 to TRBJ2-7, with D possibly matching TRBD1 (5 bases). CDR1 SEHNR and CDR2 FQNEAQ come from the germline V gene (reference sequence). Trimming removed 1 base at V and 2 bases at J, with 18 bases between. The CDR3 length is 17 residues. The full variable domain, its missing parts supplied by reference TRBV7-9 and TRBJ2-7, is DTGVSQNPRHKITKRGQNVTFRCDPISEHNRLYWYRQTLGQGPEFLTYFQNEAQLEKSRLLSDRFSAERPKGSFSTLEIQRTEQGDSAMYLCASSLVVGPQEPYEQYFGPGTRLTVT.

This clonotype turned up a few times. CDR3 in DNA: TGTGCCAGCAGCTTAGATCGATCGCGCCTTTACAATGAGCAGTTCTTC. This gives the protein CASSLDRSRLYNEQFF. V usage is TRBV11-3 and J usage is TRBJ2-1; D call uncertain. This CDR3 comprises 16 residues. The germline V gene encodes CDR1 SGHNT and CDR2 YENEEA. V was clipped by 0 bases and J by 4 bases, with 13 bases between them.